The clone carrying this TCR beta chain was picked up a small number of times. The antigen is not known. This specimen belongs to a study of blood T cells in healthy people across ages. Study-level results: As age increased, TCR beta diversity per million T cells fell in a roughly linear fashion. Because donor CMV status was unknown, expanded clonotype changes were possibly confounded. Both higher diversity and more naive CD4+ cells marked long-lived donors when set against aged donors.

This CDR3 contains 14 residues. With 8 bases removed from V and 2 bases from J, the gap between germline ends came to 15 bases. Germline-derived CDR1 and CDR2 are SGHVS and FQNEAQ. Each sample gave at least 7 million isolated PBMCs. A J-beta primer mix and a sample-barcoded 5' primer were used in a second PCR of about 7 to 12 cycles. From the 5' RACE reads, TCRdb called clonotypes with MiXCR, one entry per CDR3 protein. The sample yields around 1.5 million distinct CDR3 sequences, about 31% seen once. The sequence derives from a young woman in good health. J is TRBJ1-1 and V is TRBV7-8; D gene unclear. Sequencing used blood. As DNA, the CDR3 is TGTGCCAGCCGGAGGGAGGGCAGAAACACTGAAGCTTTCTTT. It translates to CASRREGRNTEAFF.